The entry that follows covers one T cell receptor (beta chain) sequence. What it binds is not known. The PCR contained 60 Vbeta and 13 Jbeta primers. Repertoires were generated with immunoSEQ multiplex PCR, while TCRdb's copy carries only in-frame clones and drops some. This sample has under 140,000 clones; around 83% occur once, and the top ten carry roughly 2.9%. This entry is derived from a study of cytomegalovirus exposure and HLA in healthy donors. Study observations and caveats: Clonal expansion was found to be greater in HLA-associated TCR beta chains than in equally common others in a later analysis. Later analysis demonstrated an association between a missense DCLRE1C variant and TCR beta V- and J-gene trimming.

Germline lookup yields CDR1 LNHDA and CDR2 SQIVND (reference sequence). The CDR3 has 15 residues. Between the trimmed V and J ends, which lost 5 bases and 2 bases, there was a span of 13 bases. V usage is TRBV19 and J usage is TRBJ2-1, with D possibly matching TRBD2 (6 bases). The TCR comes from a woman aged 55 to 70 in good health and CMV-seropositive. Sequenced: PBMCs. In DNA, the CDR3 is TGTGCCAGTAGTCAGATAGCGGCAACCTACAATGAGCAGTTCTTC. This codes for CASSQIAATYNEQFF.